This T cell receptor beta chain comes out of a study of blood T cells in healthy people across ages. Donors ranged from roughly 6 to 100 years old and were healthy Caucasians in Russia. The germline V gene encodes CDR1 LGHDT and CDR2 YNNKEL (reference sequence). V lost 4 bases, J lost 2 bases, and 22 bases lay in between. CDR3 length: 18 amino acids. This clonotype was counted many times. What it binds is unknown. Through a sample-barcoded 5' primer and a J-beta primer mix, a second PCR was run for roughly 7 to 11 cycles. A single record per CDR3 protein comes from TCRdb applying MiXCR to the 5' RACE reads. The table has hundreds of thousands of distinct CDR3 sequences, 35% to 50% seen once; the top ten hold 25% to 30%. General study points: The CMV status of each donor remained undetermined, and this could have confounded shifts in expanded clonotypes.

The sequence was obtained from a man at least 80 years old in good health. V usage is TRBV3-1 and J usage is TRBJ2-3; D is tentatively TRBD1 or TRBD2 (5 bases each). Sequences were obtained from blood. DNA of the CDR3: TGTGCCAGCAGCCTGGAAATCCCCGGGACCTTAAACACAGATACGCAGTATTTT. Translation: CASSLEIPGTLNTDTQYF.